This is a list of T cell receptor beta chains from one sample in a study of T cells in Graves' hyperthyroidism and ophthalmopathy. TCRdb passed the multiplex PCR reads through MiXCR, listing each CDR3 protein once. This table holds more than 500,000 distinct CDR3 sequences, 46% found once. The sample consisted of peripheral blood or thyroid tissue (not recorded which). All receptors come from an adult woman with Graves' disease, either hyperthyroidism or ophthalmopathy (not recorded which). Both conserved end residues are part of each CDR3. The order of the fields is J gene, V gene, clone size, D gene, CDR3 DNA, CDR3 protein. The D gene is left open where the match is weak. Expanded clones get a size class; other rows say once, few or many, or leave the size out.

J: TRBJ2-2; V: TRBV29-1; size: many; D: -; DNA: TGCAGCGTGACGATTCGACACAACACCGGGGAGCTGTTTTTT; CDR3: CSVTIRHNTGELFF
J: TRBJ2-2; V: TRBV12-3/TRBV12-4; size: few; D: -; DNA: TGTGCCAGCAGTTTAATGGGGGGTACCGGGGAGCTGTTTTTT; CDR3: CASSLMGGTGELFF
J: TRBJ2-5; V: TRBV25-1; size: -; D: -; DNA: TGTGCCAGCAGTCCGGGACACCAACAAGAGACCCAGTACTTC; CDR3: CASSPGHQQETQYF
J: TRBJ2-7; V: TRBV7-2; size: -; D: TRBD1; DNA: TGTGCCAGCTTCTCGACAGGGGGCGAGCAGTACTTC; CDR3: CASFSTGGEQYF
J: TRBJ2-7; V: TRBV11-2; size: -; D: -; DNA: TGTGCCAGCAGCTTAGAGTGGCGGCAGGGGATTACCTACGAGCAGTACTTC; CDR3: CASSLEWRQGITYEQYF
J: TRBJ1-2; V: TRBV15; size: -; D: -; DNA: TGTGCCACCAGCAGAACCCACCCCGACTCCTATGGCTACACCTTC; CDR3: CATSRTHPDSYGYTF
J: TRBJ1-5; V: TRBV2; size: -; D: -; DNA: TGTGCCAGCAGACCGGAGGGCGCCCTGGGCAATCAGCCCCAGCATTTT; CDR3: CASRPEGALGNQPQHF
J: TRBJ1-1; V: TRBV20-1; size: -; D: -; DNA: TGCAGTGCTAGAGATTGGGAAGGGAAGCACACTGAAGCTTTCTTT; CDR3: CSARDWEGKHTEAFF
J: TRBJ1-2; V: TRBV5-1; size: few; D: -; DNA: TGCGCCAGCAGCTTGAGCAGGGTCTATGGCTACACCTTC; CDR3: CASSLSRVYGYTF
J: TRBJ2-5; V: TRBV20-1; size: many; D: TRBD1; DNA: TGCAGTGCTAACGACAGGGGCACGATGGAGACCCAGTACTTC; CDR3: CSANDRGTMETQYF
J: TRBJ2-5; V: TRBV6-1; size: many; D: TRBD1; DNA: TGTGCCAGCAGGCGGACAGGGGGCCTAGGGGAGACCCAGTACTTC; CDR3: CASRRTGGLGETQYF
J: TRBJ1-5; V: TRBV10-3; size: -; D: -; DNA: TGTGCCATCAGCCGAGGAGTCTATCAGCCCCAGCATTTT; CDR3: CAISRGVYQPQHF
J: TRBJ1-3; V: TRBV5-1; size: many; D: -; DNA: TGCGCCAGCAGCTCGAACTCTGGAAACACCATATATTTT; CDR3: CASSSNSGNTIYF
J: TRBJ2-5; V: TRBV20-1; size: -; D: -; DNA: TGCAGTGCTGGGACGGAACTCGACCAGCCCCAGTACTTC; CDR3: CSAGTELDQPQYF
J: TRBJ2-5; V: TRBV12-3/TRBV12-4; size: -; D: -; DNA: TGTGCCAGCAGCCAAGGCCTGGAGATAGGGACCCAGTACTTC; CDR3: CASSQGLEIGTQYF
J: TRBJ2-7; V: TRBV7-2; size: many; D: -; DNA: TGTGCCAGCAGCTTAGGGACTCACTCCTACGAGCAGTACTTC; CDR3: CASSLGTHSYEQYF
J: TRBJ1-1; V: TRBV10-3; size: few; D: -; DNA: TGTGCCATCAGTGACCTATCACAGGGAAACACTGAAGCTTTCTTT; CDR3: CAISDLSQGNTEAFF
J: TRBJ2-5; V: TRBV15; size: -; D: -; DNA: TGTGCCACCAGCAGAGTGGAACTGCTGGAGACCCAGTACTTC; CDR3: CATSRVELLETQYF
J: TRBJ2-7; V: TRBV19; size: once; D: -; DNA: TGTGCCAGTAGTATTACAGGACAGAGCTCCTACGAGCAGTACTTC; CDR3: CASSITGQSSYEQYF
J: TRBJ2-5; V: TRBV6-5; size: many; D: -; DNA: TGTGCCAGCAGAAGGACAGTGCAAGAGACCCAGTACTTC; CDR3: CASRRTVQETQYF
J: TRBJ1-2; V: TRBV5-1; size: few; D: -; DNA: TGCGCCAGCAGCTCAGGACCGACCAACTCTCCTAACTATGGCTACACCTTC; CDR3: CASSSGPTNSPNYGYTF
J: TRBJ2-7; V: TRBV19; size: many; D: TRBD2; DNA: TGTGCCAGTAGTATAGGGACTAGCGGAACCGTCTCCTACGAGCAGTACTTC; CDR3: CASSIGTSGTVSYEQYF
J: TRBJ1-5; V: TRBV19; size: few; D: -; DNA: TGTGTCGTCTCGGGCAGGGGCGGTCAGCCCCAGCATTTT; CDR3: CVVSGRGGQPQHF
J: TRBJ1-6; V: TRBV7-9; size: -; D: -; DNA: TGTGCCAGCAGCTTAGATCGTTTTCCCCTCCACTTT; CDR3: CASSLDRFPLHF
J: TRBJ1-5; V: TRBV2; size: -; D: TRBD1; DNA: TGTGCCAGCAGTTGGGAGGCAGGGGGACGGAATTTT; CDR3: CASSWEAGGRNF
J: TRBJ1-2; V: TRBV12-3/TRBV12-4; size: many; D: -; DNA: TGTGCCAGCAGTTCGAGACAGATCCCTTCACGGGGCTACACCTTC; CDR3: CASSSRQIPSRGYTF
J: TRBJ2-7; V: TRBV11-2; size: -; D: TRBD1; DNA: TGTGCCAGCTCACCCCCGACAGGGGAGAACTACGAGCAGTACTTC; CDR3: CASSPPTGENYEQYF
J: TRBJ1-6; V: TRBV5-1; size: -; D: -; DNA: TGCGCCAGCAGCTTGGGTACAGGATTGATAGCACCCCTCCACTTT; CDR3: CASSLGTGLIAPLHF
J: TRBJ1-6; V: TRBV7-3; size: many; D: -; DNA: TGTGCCAGCAGCCGTAACAGGGTTTCACCCCTCCACTTT; CDR3: CASSRNRVSPLHF
J: TRBJ1-1; V: TRBV7-9; size: few; D: -; DNA: TGTGCCACTGGGGGAAACACTGAAGCTTTCTTT; CDR3: CATGGNTEAFF